The 17 T cell receptor beta chains in this list originate from one sample, sequenced in a study of T cell changes during pregnancy in multiple sclerosis. Sequencing used immunoSEQ multiplex PCR; TCRdb keeps in-frame clones, though not all of them. The table records around 63,000 clones, 90% to 95% of them present only once. The sequencing used peripheral blood, collected in the third trimester of pregnancy. The receptor source for this set is a female donor in good health, enrolled as a control in a pregnancy study.

The rearrangement uses TRBV7-2 and TRBJ2-7, with D perhaps matching TRBD2 (7 bases). Germline CDR1 SGHTA, CDR2 FQGNSA. Deletions cut 1 base from V and 7 bases from J, with 14 bases between. The CDR3 loop spans 14 amino acids. The CDR3 here is CASSLGQGGGEQYF. DNA for the CDR3: TGTGCCAGCAGCTTAGGCCAGGGAGGGGGGGAGCAGTACTTC.

The chain is built from TRBV18 and TRBJ2-2; 8 nucleotides align to TRBD1. The germline V gene has CDR1 KGHSH and CDR2 LQKENI. Unmatched junction bases numbered 4, after V lost 3 bases and J lost 4 bases. This CDR3 is built from 15 residues. CDR3 region: CASSPTGEATGELFF. The CDR3 region has the DNA TGTGCCAGCTCACCGACAGGGGAAGCCACCGGGGAGCTGTTTTTT.

The chain couples TRBV7-2 to TRBJ1-5, with unresolved D. Between the trimmed V and J ends, which lost 1 base and 7 bases, there was a span of 5 bases. Germline V lookup: CDR1 SGHTA, CDR2 FQGNSA. The CDR3 has 12 residues. As DNA, the CDR3 is TGTGCCAGCAGCTTAGGCGGCCAGCCCCAGCATTTT. Protein sequence: CASSLGGQPQHF.

This chain uses TRBV10-3 with TRBJ2-7; D is perhaps TRBD1 (6 bases). Germline CDR1 ENHRY, CDR2 SYGVKD. The CDR3 extends over 14 amino acids. V was shortened by 6 bases and J by 2 bases, with 14 bases between the two germline ends. The chain's CDR3 is CAIRDDRRAYEQYF. CDR3 coding DNA: TGTGCCATCAGGGACGACAGGAGAGCCTACGAGCAGTACTTC.

This clone is a singleton in its sample. The chain recombines TRBV14 with TRBJ2-3; D possibly corresponds to TRBD2 (6 bases). Germline CDR1 is SGHDN and CDR2 is FVKESK. This CDR3 has 15 amino acids. V dropped 4 bases and J dropped 4 bases, with 15 bases sitting between them. The CDR3: CASSPVGRRADTQYF. Written as DNA, the CDR3 is TGTGCCAGCAGCCCAGTAGGCCGGAGGGCAGATACGCAGTATTTT. Combining the CDR3 with reference TRBV14 and TRBJ2-3 gives the whole variable domain EAGVTQFPSHSVIEKGQTVTLRCDPISGHDNLYWYRRVMGKEIKFLLHFVKESKQDESGMPNNRFLAERTGGTYSTLKVQPAELEDSGVYFCASSPVGRRADTQYFGPGTRLTVL.

V gene TRBV2 combines with J gene TRBJ2-2; 8 bases line up with TRBD1. J gave up 5 bases and V 3 bases, and 11 bases lay outside the gene matches. The CDR3 extends over 17 amino acids. CDR1 and CDR2 (germline): SNHLY, FYNNEI. In nucleotides, the CDR3 is TGTGCCAGCAGTGATATGGGCAGGGGGCTTGTTACCGGGGAGCTGTTTTTT. Translation gives CASSDMGRGLVTGELFF. The full variable domain, its missing parts supplied by reference TRBV2 and TRBJ2-2, is EPEVTQTPSHQVTQMGQEVILRCVPISNHLYFYWYRQILGQKVEFLVSFYNNEISEKSEIFDDQFSVERPDGSNFTLKIRSTKLEDSAMYFCASSDMGRGLVTGELFFGEGSRLTVL.

This chain links TRBV27 with TRBJ1-5; D unclear. The length of the CDR3 is 14 residues. V lost 2 bases to trimming and J lost 6 bases, with 11 bases between them. Germline V gene lookup returns CDR1 MNHEY and CDR2 SMNVEV (reference sequence). CDR3 sequence: CASSLGPFTQPQHF. CDR3 sequence (DNA): TGTGCCAGCAGTTTAGGGCCCTTCACTCAGCCCCAGCATTTT.

The chain uses TRBV5-4 and TRBJ2-1; tentative D call: TRBD2 (5 bases). The CDR3 totals 15 residues. With 1 base removed from V and 1 base from J, the gap between germline ends came to 9 bases. The germline CDR1 and CDR2 sequences are SGHNT and YYREEE (reference sequence). The CDR3 is CASSLRGGSYNEQFF. For the CDR3, the DNA is TGTGCCAGCAGCTTGCGGGGTGGATCCTACAATGAGCAGTTCTTC.

The genes are TRBV19 and TRBJ1-5; D not certain. Germline CDR1 is LNHDA and CDR2 is SQIVND (reference sequence). The V end was cut by 5 bases, the J end by 0 bases, with 11 bases between. The CDR3 totals 15 residues. The CDR3, as DNA: TGTGCCAGTAGTGCTACAGTGGGTAGCAATCAGCCCCAGCATTTT. Protein product: CASSATVGSNQPQHF.

The V call is TRBV5-7, the J call TRBJ1-2; D gene unclear. TRBV5-7 has ORF status, its function being uncertain. Trimming took off 0 bases at V and 6 bases at J, with 15 bases between the two ends. This CDR3 has 15 residues. In DNA form, the CDR3 reads TGTGCCAGCAGCTTGGGTCGTCGGGGTTCGGATGGCTACACCTTC. This codes for CASSLGRRGSDGYTF.

The chain couples TRBV7-3 to TRBJ2-1, with unresolved D. The CDR3 is made up of 13 amino acids. Germline V gives CDR1 SGHTA, CDR2 FQGTGA. V was shortened by 5 bases and J by 5 bases, with 10 bases between the two germline ends. CDR3 loop: CASSPPSDNEQFF. In DNA, the CDR3 is TGTGCCAGCAGCCCACCTAGTGACAATGAGCAGTTCTTC. The entire variable domain, with the rest obtained from reference TRBV7-3 and TRBJ2-1, is as follows: GAGVSQTPSNKVTEKGKYVELRCDPISGHTALYWYRQSLGQGPEFLIYFQGTGAADDSGLPNDRFFAVRPEGSVSTLKIQRTERGDSAVYLCASSPPSDNEQFFGPGTRLTVL.

This chain uses TRBV28 with TRBJ2-2; D is possibly TRBD2 (5 bases). V lost 2 bases and J lost 0, with 7 bases in between. Germline CDR1 reads MDHEN; CDR2 reads SYDVKM. This CDR3 spans 15 amino acids. As DNA, the CDR3 is TGTGCCAGCAGTTTAAAGCGGACGAACACCGGGGAGCTGTTTTTT. Protein: CASSLKRTNTGELFF.

This chain uses TRBV25-1 with TRBJ1-2; 9 nucleotides line up with TRBD1. The junction had 2 bases not matched to a gene; V was cut back by 5 bases and J by 1 base. The CDR3 length is 14 residues. Germline V CDR1 and CDR2: MGHDK, SYGVNS. CDR3 nucleotide sequence: TGTGCCAGCAGTAAGGGACAGGGTAACTATGGCTACACCTTC. Its translation: CASSKGQGNYGYTF.

The chain employs TRBV7-9 and TRBJ1-2, with D maybe TRBD1 (5 bases). CDR1 SEHNR and CDR2 FQNEAQ come from the germline V gene (reference sequence). This CDR3 is 15 amino acids long. The V end was cut by 5 bases, the J end by 8 bases, with 21 bases between. The CDR3 bases are TGTGCCAGCAGCCTGGGCGGGGCCGGTCGGAGGGGCTACACCTTC. Translating it yields CASSLGGAGRRGYTF. The whole variable domain, remainder taken from reference TRBV7-9 and TRBJ1-2, is DTGVSQNPRHKITKRGQNVTFRCDPISEHNRLYWYRQTLGQGPEFLTYFQNEAQLEKSRLLSDRFSAERPKGSFSTLEIQRTEQGDSAMYLCASSLGGAGRRGYTFGSGTRLTVV.

The chain carries TRBV5-4 and TRBJ2-5; 7 bases are shared with TRBD1. The CDR3 sequence is 12 residues long. Trimming at V came to 5 bases and at J to 5 bases, leaving 3 bases not matched to a gene. Germline CDR1 reads SGHNT; CDR2 reads YYREEE (reference sequence). DNA of the CDR3: TGTGCCAGCAGTTACAGGGGTGAGACCCAGTACTTC. Protein sequence: CASSYRGETQYF.

The V gene is TRBV25-1, the J gene TRBJ2-2; possibly TRBD2 for D (6 bases). Germline CDR1 and CDR2: MGHDK and SYGVNS. V lost 7 bases to trimming and J lost 8 bases, with 11 bases between them. This CDR3 comprises 12 residues. The CDR3 sequence: CASTRGVGELFF. Here the CDR3 DNA reads TGTGCCAGCACCCGCGGGGTAGGGGAGCTGTTTTTT.

The chain has TRBV5-1 and TRBJ1-1, with D perhaps TRBD1 (6 bases). This CDR3 contains 15 residues. Trimming removed 0 bases from V and 2 bases from J, with 11 bases in between. Looked up from germline, CDR1 is SGHRS and CDR2 is YFSETQ. CDR3 region: CASSLAPDSNTEAFF. The CDR3 DNA follows: TGCGCCAGCAGCTTGGCCCCGGACAGTAACACTGAAGCTTTCTTT. Filled out from reference TRBV5-1 and TRBJ1-1, the complete variable domain reads KAGVTQTPRYLIKTRGQQVTLSCSPISGHRSVSWYQQTPGQGLQFLFEYFSETQRNKGNFPGRFSGRQFSNSRSEMNVSTLELGDSALYLCASSLAPDSNTEAFFGQGTRLTVV.